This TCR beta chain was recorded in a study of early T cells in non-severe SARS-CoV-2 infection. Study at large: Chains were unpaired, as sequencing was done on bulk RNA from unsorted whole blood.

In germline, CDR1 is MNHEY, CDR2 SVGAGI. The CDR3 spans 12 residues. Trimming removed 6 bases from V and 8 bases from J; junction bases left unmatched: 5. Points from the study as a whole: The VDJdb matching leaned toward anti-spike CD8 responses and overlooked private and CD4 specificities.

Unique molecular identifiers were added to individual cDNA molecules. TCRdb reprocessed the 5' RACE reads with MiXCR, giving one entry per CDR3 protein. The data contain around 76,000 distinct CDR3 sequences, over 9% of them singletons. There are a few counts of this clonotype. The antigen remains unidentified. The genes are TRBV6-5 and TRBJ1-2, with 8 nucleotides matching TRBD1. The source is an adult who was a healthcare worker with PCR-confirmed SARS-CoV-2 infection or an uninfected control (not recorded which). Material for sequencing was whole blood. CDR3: CASRDRAKGYTF. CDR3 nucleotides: TGTGCCAGCAGGGACAGGGCTAAAGGCTACACCTTC.